This entry is about one T cell receptor (beta chain). The target antigen is unknown. Every single participant having HIV got treatment inside the United States. Survey-level resolution applied to immunoSEQ assay v3.0. Profiled with immunoSEQ multiplex PCR; TCRdb holds only in-frame clones, not every one. The repertoire holds about 6,500 clones, with 70% to 90% as singletons. This record comes from a study of long-term antiretroviral therapy in people with HIV. Overall study context: Some samples came about a decade before the 2015 immediate-ART recommendation, and these were the earliest. Study-wide results and caveats: Pre-ART expanded clones dominated the repertoire at every time point. Transplant-donor-level diversity was not reached after ART, though diversity increased.

The germline gives CDR1 ENHRY, CDR2 SYGVKD. The CDR3 sequence is 15 residues long. V lost 0 bases, J lost 0 bases, and 9 bases lay in between. The clonotype originates from a woman aged 45-59 years with HIV. V gene TRBV10-3 combines with J gene TRBJ2-7; perhaps TRBD1 as D (6 bases). The input for sequencing was unsorted PBMCs, taken 3.7 years after starting antiretroviral therapy. The chain's CDR3 is CAISESTGYSYEQYF. The DNA for the CDR3 is TGTGCCATCAGTGAGTCAACAGGGTACTCCTACGAGCAGTACTTC.